This T cell receptor beta chain was profiled in a study of T-cell memory formation after mild COVID-19. The wider study: TCR clustering was largely donor specific.

Using its own MiXCR run on the 5' RACE reads, TCRdb lists one record per CDR3 protein. The sample has around 500,000 distinct CDR3 sequences; 15% to 20% are singletons. Turning to this clonotype: Antigen: not known.

Study-wide results and limits: Detection of some responders pre-infection suggested pre-existing cross-reactive memory T cells participated.

J gave up 2 bases and V 7 bases, and 7 bases lay outside the gene matches. CDR1 and CDR2 (germline): LNHDA, SQIVND (reference sequence). The CDR3 is 15 residues long. The origin of this receptor is an adult woman who had mild COVID-19 (a few samples of this study predate the infection). Cell type and time point are not known. Material: PBMCs or a T cell subset sorted from them (not recorded which). The chain uses TRBV19 and TRBJ1-4; 7 positions match TRBD1. In DNA form, the CDR3 reads TGTGCCAGTACCAAAGGGGGCGCGACTAATGAAAAACTGTTTTTT. Protein: CASTKGGATNEKLFF.